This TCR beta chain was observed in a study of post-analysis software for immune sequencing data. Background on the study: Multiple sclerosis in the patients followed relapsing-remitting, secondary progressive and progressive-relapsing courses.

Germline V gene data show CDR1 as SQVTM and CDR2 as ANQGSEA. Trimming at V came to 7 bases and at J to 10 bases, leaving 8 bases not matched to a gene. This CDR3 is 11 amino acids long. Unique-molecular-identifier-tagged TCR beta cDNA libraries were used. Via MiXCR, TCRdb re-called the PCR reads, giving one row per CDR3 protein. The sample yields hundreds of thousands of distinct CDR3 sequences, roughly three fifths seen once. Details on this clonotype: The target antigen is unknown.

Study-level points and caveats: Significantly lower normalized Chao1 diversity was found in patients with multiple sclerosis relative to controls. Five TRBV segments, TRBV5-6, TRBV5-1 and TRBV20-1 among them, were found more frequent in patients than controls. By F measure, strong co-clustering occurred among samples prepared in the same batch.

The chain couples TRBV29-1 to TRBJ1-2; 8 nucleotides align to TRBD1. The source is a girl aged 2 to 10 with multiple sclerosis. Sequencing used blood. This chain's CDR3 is CSAAPDRDYTF. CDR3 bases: TGCAGCGCTGCCCCGGACAGGGACTACACCTTC.